Following are 10 T cell receptor beta chains from one sample sequenced in a study of shared clonotypes between healthy human individuals. The method was immunoSEQ multiplex PCR; TCRdb's version includes in-frame clones alone and lacks a portion of them. The sample has a few million clones, 95% seen once. The source material was naive CD4+ T cells sorted from blood. Subset specified: CD45RA+ positively selected. Receptor source: a man aged 18 to 29 in good health.

The rearrangement uses TRBV30 and TRBJ1-4; D ambiguous. This CDR3 contains 13 residues. Per the germline V gene, CDR1 is GTSNPN and CDR2 is SVGIG (reference sequence). V lost 0 bases, J lost 4 bases, and 6 bases lay in between. CDR3 sequence (DNA): TGTGCCTGGAGTGTAACCTTTAATGAAAAACTGTTTTTT. Encoded protein: CAWSVTFNEKLFF.

J is TRBJ1-1 and V is TRBV6-5, with 7 bases aligning to TRBD1. V shed 4 bases and J 5 bases; nucleotides not matched to a gene: 13. This CDR3 comprises 16 residues. Germline V gene sequence: CDR1 MNHEY, CDR2 SVGAGI. Written as DNA, the CDR3 is TGTGCCAGCAGTTGGAATCCAAGGACAGGAGAAACTGAAGCTTTCTTT. It encodes CASSWNPRTGETEAFF.

The rearrangement joins TRBV19 to TRBJ1-2; D gene unclear. The CDR3 length is 13 residues. The V gene's germline CDR1 is LNHDA and CDR2 SQIVND (reference sequence). V lost 5 bases, J lost 4 bases, and 11 bases lay in between. The CDR3 protein is CASSPRPSYGYTF. In DNA, the CDR3 is TGTGCCAGTAGTCCCCGGCCCTCCTATGGCTACACCTTC.

The chain carries TRBV19 and TRBJ2-1; 8 bases map to TRBD2. This CDR3 contains 16 residues. Germline CDR1 LNHDA, CDR2 SQIVND (reference sequence). V was pared by 4 bases and J by 2 bases, with 7 bases of the junction left unmatched. CDR3 sequence: CASSTFSGTPYNEQFF. CDR3 sequence (DNA): TGTGCCAGTAGTACCTTTAGCGGGACCCCCTACAATGAGCAGTTCTTC.

The CDR3 here is CATNPGYGYTF. The CDR3 DNA reads as TGTGCCACTAACCCAGGCTATGGCTACACCTTC. The chain combines TRBV19 with TRBJ1-2; D gene uncertain. Germline V gene lookup returns CDR1 LNHDA and CDR2 SQIVND (reference sequence). The ends were cut back, 10 bases at V and 4 bases at J, with 10 bases in the middle. This CDR3 contains 11 residues.

In its sample, this clone was seen once. The rearrangement links TRBV10-2 to TRBJ1-3, with 8 positions matching TRBD1. CDR3 size: 12 residues. With V trimmed by 10 bases and J by 7 bases, 6 bases remained unmatched. Germline CDR1 is WSHSY and CDR2 is SAAADI. The CDR3 sequence: CATNDRGNTIYF. CDR3 nucleotide sequence: TGCGCCACCAATGACAGGGGCAACACCATATATTTT.

This chain joins TRBV5-1 and TRBJ2-7, with 8 bases that match TRBD2. CDR1 is SGHRS and CDR2 is YFSETQ in the germline V gene. With 4 bases clipped from V and 6 bases from J, the junction kept 15 bases outside the gene matches. The CDR3 is made up of 16 amino acids. CDR3: CASSDSGSVFGSEQYF. The DNA for the CDR3 is TGCGCCAGCAGCGACAGCGGGAGTGTCTTCGGGTCCGAGCAGTACTTC.

This chain joins TRBV6-5 and TRBJ1-1, with TRBD1 as a possible D gene (5 bases). The length of the CDR3 is 15 residues. V lost 6 bases, J lost 1 base, and 15 bases lay in between. Germline-derived CDR1 and CDR2 are MNHEY and SVGAGI. CDR3 sequence: CASSAGNRGNTEAFF. The CDR3 coding sequence is TGTGCCAGCAGCGCAGGGAACCGTGGGAACACTGAAGCTTTCTTT.

V usage is TRBV4-2 and J usage is TRBJ1-1, with D unresolved. The CDR3 contains 16 residues. Trimming shortened V by 0 bases and J by 2 bases, and 13 bases separated the two germline ends. Germline lookup yields CDR1 LGHNA and CDR2 YNFKEQ. The CDR3 DNA reads TGTGCCAGCAGCCAAGATCTTGTGAACAGCAACACTGAAGCTTTCTTT. Translated: CASSQDLVNSNTEAFF.

V and J are TRBV7-2 and TRBJ2-3; 10 bases map to TRBD2. Looked up from germline, CDR1 is SGHTA and CDR2 is FQGNSA. J was trimmed by 10 bases and V by 0 bases; bases with no gene match: 10. The CDR3 contains 16 residues. In nucleotides, the CDR3 is TGTGCCAGCAGCTTAGCGCTGAAGCGGGAGGGTATCTCGCAGTATTTT. It yields the protein CASSLALKREGISQYF.